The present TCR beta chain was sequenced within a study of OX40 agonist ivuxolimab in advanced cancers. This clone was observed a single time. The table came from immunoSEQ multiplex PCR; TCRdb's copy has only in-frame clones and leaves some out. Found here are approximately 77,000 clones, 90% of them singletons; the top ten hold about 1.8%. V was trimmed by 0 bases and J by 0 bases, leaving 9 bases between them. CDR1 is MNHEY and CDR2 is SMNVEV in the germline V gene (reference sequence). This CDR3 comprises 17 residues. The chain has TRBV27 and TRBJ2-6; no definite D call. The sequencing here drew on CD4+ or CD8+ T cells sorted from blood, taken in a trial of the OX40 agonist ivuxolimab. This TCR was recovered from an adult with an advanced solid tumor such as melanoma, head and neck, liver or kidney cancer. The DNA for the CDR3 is TGTGCCAGCAGTTTATCGGATGGGGTCTCTGGGGCCAACGTCCTGACTTTC. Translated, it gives CASSLSDGVSGANVLTF.